This T cell receptor (beta chain) comes out of a study of blood T cell repertoires in COVID-19. The overall study: Nucleic acid was either cDNA or gDNA, and it came from T cells, B-cell-depleted T cells, or PBMCs.

This clone was recorded only once. Germline-derived CDR1 and CDR2 are MDHEN and SYDVKM. The V end lost 6 bases, the J end lost 3 bases, and 15 bases lay between the germline ends. The CDR3 contains 14 residues. The data were produced by immunoSEQ multiplex PCR, yet TCRdb's version contains in-frame clones alone and is incomplete. The table includes some 74,000 clones, around 77% detected once. The source of this sequence is a man in his 70s with active or convalescent COVID-19. The sample comprised peripheral blood. The chain couples TRBV28 to TRBJ2-7; weak D call: TRBD1 (5 bases). The CDR3 coding sequence is TGTGCCAGCAGGGCCCGACAGTCATTCTACGAGCAGTACTTC. Its translation is CASRARQSFYEQYF.